The source of this T cell receptor (beta chain) is a study of blood T cell repertoires in COVID-19. The germline gives CDR1 LNHNV, CDR2 YYDKDF (reference sequence). The V segment lost 6 bases and the J segment 12 bases; nucleotides outside the gene matches: 13. The CDR3 runs to 13 residues. The data were produced by immunoSEQ multiplex PCR, yet TCRdb's version contains in-frame clones alone and is incomplete. Of about 130,000 clones listed, about 86% are singletons. The sample was peripheral blood. The source is a woman between 45 and 60 years old with acute or convalescent COVID-19. This rearrangement joins TRBV15 to TRBJ1-2, with 7 bases fitting TRBD1. CDR3 in DNA: TGTGCCACCAGTAACCGGGACAGCGTAGGTCACACCTTC. Translated: CATSNRDSVGHTF.